This TCR beta chain was profiled in a study of T cell responses to AZD1222 COVID-19 vaccine (dated by TCRdb to about 2021). The study in broad terms: TCR sequencing was performed for roughly 250 trial participants, of whom around 200 were given two doses of AZD1222 and around 26 were given two doses of MenACWY control vaccine. Trial participants were enrolled by age into subgroups of 18-55, 56-69 and 70-plus years, and around 150, 29 and 61 TCR-sequenced participants, respectively, were included in these subgroups. Study-wide findings and limitations: Nearly half of unique spike-specific TCRs reportedly recognized epitopes outside regions mutated in the B.1.351 and B.1.1.7 variants. Only six AZD1222 recipients were SARS-CoV-2 seropositive at baseline, limiting conclusions about previously exposed vaccinees. After two AZD1222 doses, spike-specific TCR breadth and depth were significantly higher than at day 0 and than in MenACWY recipients. The 56-69-year group was small, and its depth increase did not reach significance, likely because of low power. Because no samples from the day 14 peak response were available, repertoires could be characterized only after the peak T cell response. Most participants were white British and females outnumbered males, and the authors suggested that clonal diversity may have been underestimated. Vaccine-associated CD4 TCRs spanned the whole spike protein, with dominant responses in regions 160-218 and 743-854.

V is pared back by 3 bases and J by 0 bases, with 14 bases lying between the germline termini. Spanning cysteine to phenylalanine, the CDR3 consists of 16 amino acids. Only the CDR3 region is kept as DNA, spanning 48 bases read in frame from base 1. The germline V gene provides CDR1 SGHRS and CDR2 YFSETQ. Note on this clone: Its specific antigen is unknown. Base quality data are lacking; no much larger clone is found one base away.

The CDR3 regions of human TCRbeta chains were subjected to immunosequencing. Per the authors' processing: Repertoire TCRs were checked for matches against a reference library of SARS-CoV-2-specific TCRs that had been generated using the MIRA antigen-specificity platform. Breadth meant the fraction of unique TCRs that were SARS-CoV-2-associated, whereas depth meant the fraction of total T cells that were SARS-CoV-2-associated. Using the MIRA data, each spike-specific TCR was mapped to the spike region that the TCR reacts to and placed in a CD4 or CD8 class. Log10-transformed breadth and depth values were compared by one-way ANOVA with Sidak's multiple comparisons tests. What TCRdb holds here is the immuneACCESS table cut down to in-frame rearrangements. Part of the clones is not present; checked against another copy, under half of the missing clones reflect an unresolved V gene, and the others are unexplained. V, J and clone size were drawn from that table, and D and trimming were deduced from the DNA. The sample table shows about 180,000 clones, and 70% to 90% are seen once. The biggest ten clones account for roughly 26% of the sample.

In the paper's terms, the time point label means: about 28 days (+/-7) after the second vaccine dose. Because spike-specific TCR depth and breadth did not differ between the two schedules, AZD1222 recipients who got a second dose at roughly 4 weeks were pooled with those who got a second dose at roughly 12 weeks. Vaccinee samples were obtained from the UK trials COV001 and COV002, which included a single-blind randomized controlled phase 2/3 trial of AZD1222 (ChAdOx1 nCoV-19) in healthy adults. Trial participant PBMC samples were collected at day 0 and day 28 after the second dose for TCRbeta chain sequencing.

This sequence was found in an adult who received the AZD1222 COVID-19 vaccine. The sequence links TRBV5-1 to TRBJ2-3; TRBD2 is perhaps the D gene, given 6 matching bases. The sequencing used peripheral blood, collected 28 days after the second AZD1222 dose. The base sequence is TGCGCCAGCAGCTCAAATACTGGGACTAGCACAGATACGCAGTATTTT. The translation is CASSSNTGTSTDTQYF.